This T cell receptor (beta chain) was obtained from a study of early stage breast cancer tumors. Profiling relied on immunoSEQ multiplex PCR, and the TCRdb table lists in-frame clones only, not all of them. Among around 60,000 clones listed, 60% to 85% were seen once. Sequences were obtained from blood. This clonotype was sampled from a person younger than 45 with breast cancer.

CDR3 sequence (DNA): TGTGCCAGCAGGACCGTCTTTGGCTATTATGGCTACACCTTC. This sequence encodes CASRTVFGYYGYTF. The chain links TRBV6-5 to TRBJ1-2; no definite D call. The CDR3 extends over 14 amino acids. V gave up 6 bases and J gave up 5 bases, with 16 bases separating them. The V gene's germline CDR1 is MNHEY and CDR2 SVGAGI.